One T cell receptor beta chain is described in this entry. Looked up from germline, CDR1 is SGHTA and CDR2 is FQGNSA. This CDR3 spans 13 amino acids. Losses at the gene ends were 5 bases for V and 8 bases for J; bases not matched to a gene: 5. These data are taken from a study of OX40 agonist ivuxolimab in advanced cancers. Here immunoSEQ multiplex PCR was the method, and the copy in TCRdb shows in-frame clones only, minus some. The sample yields 80,000 to 85,000 clones, about 88% seen once. This specimen consisted of CD4+ or CD8+ T cells sorted from blood, obtained in a trial of the OX40 agonist ivuxolimab. The chain carries TRBV7-2 and TRBJ2-5, with TRBD2 identical over 10 bases. The sequence came from an adult with an advanced solid tumor such as melanoma, head and neck, liver or kidney cancer. DNA for the CDR3: TGTGCCAGCAGCAGAGGGACTAGCGATACCCAGTACTTC. It encodes CASSRGTSDTQYF.